A single sample gave rise to the 27 T cell receptor beta chains below, sequenced in a study of cytomegalovirus exposure and HLA in healthy donors (dated by TCRdb to about 2017). The receptor library was made with the immunoSEQ multiplex PCR assay. For the multiplex PCR, a mixture combining 60 forward primers for TCR Vbeta segments and 13 reverse primers for TCR Jbeta segments was used. Not all clones reach the TCRdb copy of this immuneACCESS table, which keeps in-frame sequences only. Checked studies attribute under half of the gap to unresolved V genes and leave the rest unexplained. Recorded for this sample are about 120,000 clones; 75% to 90% of them occurred a single time. The ten largest clones represent approximately 8.8% of the sample. The sample comprised PBMCs. The receptors here all came from a female donor in good health and CMV-seropositive.

The genes are TRBV4-1 and TRBJ1-4; D is perhaps TRBD1 (5 bases). Trimming took off 0 bases at V and 3 bases at J, with 11 bases between the two ends. The CDR3 consists of 16 residues. The V gene's germline CDR1 is MGHRA and CDR2 YSYEKL. CDR3 amino acids: CASSQDINRPNEKLFF. The DNA of the CDR3 is TGCGCCAGCAGCCAAGATATTAACAGGCCTAATGAAAAACTGTTTTTT.

This clone was seen a handful of times. The rearrangement links TRBV2 to TRBJ1-6, with 7 bases matching TRBD1. The germline CDR1 and CDR2 sequences are SNHLY and FYNNEI. Trimming at V came to 4 bases and at J to 4 bases, leaving 10 bases not matched to a gene. The CDR3 is 17 amino acids. CDR3 bases: TGTGCCAGCAGTGGGCTACAGGGGCGGGGATATAATTCACCCCTCCACTTT. It translates to CASSGLQGRGYNSPLHF.

The chain recombines TRBV5-4 with TRBJ1-1; the match to TRBD1 covers 12 bases. V was pared by 3 bases and J by 4 bases, with 4 bases of the junction left unmatched. There are 15 residues in the CDR3. CDR1 and CDR2 (germline): SGHNT, YYREEE (reference sequence). The CDR3 DNA reads as TGTGCCAGCAGCTCAGGGACAGGGGGCCTCACTGAAGCTTTCTTT. Protein sequence: CASSSGTGGLTEAFF.

J is TRBJ2-3 and V is TRBV11-3; tentatively, D is TRBD1 (5 bases). The CDR3 length is 14 residues. CDR1 SGHNT and CDR2 YENEEA come from the germline V gene. Between the trimmed V and J ends, which lost 5 bases and 5 bases, there was a span of 14 bases. CDR3 region: CASSQRRGRDTQYF. CDR3 coding DNA: TGTGCCAGCAGCCAGAGAAGGGGCCGAGATACGCAGTATTTT.

V and J are TRBV4-1 and TRBJ1-4; perhaps TRBD1 as D (5 bases). This CDR3 has 14 amino acids. Trimming stripped 8 bases from V and 8 bases from J, with 18 bases between. CDR1 and CDR2 from the germline V gene are MGHRA and YSYEKL. The CDR3 nucleotides are TGCGCCAGCCAACCGCAGGGAGGGCGGGAAAAACTGTTTTTT. It encodes CASQPQGGREKLFF.

The sample holds a few counts of this clone. The chain has TRBV18 and TRBJ2-1, with 13 bases identical to TRBD2. Per germline, CDR1 KGHSH and CDR2 LQKENI. The junction had 4 bases not matched to a gene; V was cut back by 3 bases and J by 8 bases. The CDR3 is made up of 15 amino acids. CDR3 bases: TGTGCCAGCTCACCCCATGGGACTAGCGGGGATGAGCAGTTCTTC. This sequence encodes CASSPHGTSGDEQFF.

The V gene is TRBV9, the J gene TRBJ2-2, with 9 nucleotides matching TRBD1. This CDR3 has 18 residues. Germline V gene data show CDR1 as SGDLS and CDR2 as YYNGEE. The V gene end was trimmed by 0 bases and the J gene end by 4 bases; junction bases not matched to a gene: 10. CDR3 amino acids: CASSVATGGRSTTGELFF. The CDR3 coding sequence is TGTGCCAGCAGCGTAGCTACAGGGGGCAGGTCGACCACCGGGGAGCTGTTTTTT.

CDR3 region: CASSIGLEQFF. The CDR3 DNA sequence: TGTGCCAGTAGTATAGGCCTAGAGCAGTTCTTC. The gene calls are TRBV19 and TRBJ2-1; D gene ambiguous. Trimming removed 1 base from V and 10 bases from J, with 5 bases in between. The CDR3 is made up of 11 amino acids. Germline V lookup: CDR1 LNHDA, CDR2 SQIVND (reference sequence).

The V call is TRBV7-2, the J call TRBJ2-7, with TRBD2 identical over 7 bases. The germline V gene has CDR1 SGHTA and CDR2 FQGNSA. The CDR3 is made up of 15 amino acids. V lost 1 base, J lost 3 bases, and 6 bases stayed unmatched. The CDR3 protein is CASSLGAGSFYEQYF. In DNA form, the CDR3 reads TGTGCCAGCAGCTTAGGAGCGGGGTCCTTCTACGAGCAGTACTTC.

This chain joins TRBV5-4 and TRBJ1-1, with 10 nucleotides matching TRBD1. Germline V gene sequence: CDR1 SGHNT, CDR2 YYREEE (reference sequence). J was trimmed by 7 bases and V by 4 bases; bases with no gene match: 10. There are 15 residues in the CDR3. The CDR3 protein is CASSLLDRGPNEAFF. In nucleotides, the CDR3 is TGTGCCAGCAGCCTTCTCGACAGGGGGCCTAATGAAGCTTTCTTT.

The V and J genes are TRBV5-6 and TRBJ1-1; 8 bases agree with TRBD1. J was trimmed by 7 bases and V by 1 base; bases with no gene match: 9. Looked up from germline, CDR1 is SGHDT and CDR2 is YYEEEE. This CDR3 region has 15 residues. CDR3 bases: TGTGCCAGCAGCTTGAAGGGACAGGCTGATTTTGAAGCTTTCTTT. Protein: CASSLKGQADFEAFF. Complete variable domain (other parts from reference TRBV5-6 and TRBJ1-1): DAGVTQSPTHLIKTRGQQVTLRCSPKSGHDTVSWYQQALGQGPQFIFQYYEEEERQRGNFPDRFSGHQFPNYSSELNVNALLLGDSALYLCASSLKGQADFEAFFGQGTRLTVV.

The chain is built from TRBV6-5 and TRBJ2-5; D uncertain. Deletions cut 7 bases from V and 0 bases from J, with 6 bases between. The CDR3 is 12 amino acids. Germline V CDR1 and CDR2: MNHEY, SVGAGI. In DNA, the CDR3 is TGTGCCAGCATCTCCCACCAAGAGACCCAGTACTTC. It encodes CASISHQETQYF.

The chain employs TRBV29-1 and TRBJ2-1; TRBD2 is a possible D gene (6 bases). Germline CDR1 reads SQVTM; CDR2 reads ANQGSEA. V was cut by 6 bases and J by 0 bases, with 15 bases left in between. The CDR3 runs to 15 residues. CDR3 sequence reads: CSVAGGANSYNEQFF. The CDR3 DNA is TGCAGCGTAGCAGGAGGGGCTAACTCCTACAATGAGCAGTTCTTC.

J is TRBJ1-5 and V is TRBV10-3, with a weak D call TRBD1 (5 bases). The ends were cut back, 10 bases at V and 0 bases at J, with 16 bases in the middle. Germline-derived CDR1 and CDR2 are ENHRY and SYGVKD. The CDR3 sequence is 15 residues long. The CDR3 DNA follows: TGTGCCACGAAAAGGAGGGACGGTAGCAATCAGCCCCAGCATTTT. Translation: CATKRRDGSNQPQHF.

This rearrangement joins TRBV15 to TRBJ1-6; D is possibly TRBD1 (5 bases). This CDR3 contains 13 residues. V lost 4 bases, J lost 8 bases, and 9 bases lay in between. Germline values: CDR1 LNHNV, CDR2 YYDKDF (reference sequence). CDR3: CATSKGADSPLHF. The CDR3 bases are TGTGCCACCAGCAAAGGGGCGGATTCACCCCTCCACTTT. Looking up the rest from reference TRBV15 and TRBJ1-6 gives the full variable domain: DAMVIQNPRYQVTQFGKPVTLSCSQTLNHNVMYWYQQKSSQAPKLLFHYYDKDFNNEADTPDNFQSRRPNTSFCFLDIRSPGLGDTAMYLCATSKGADSPLHFGNGTRLTVT.

This chain uses TRBV5-4 with TRBJ1-1; D is undetermined. Between the trimmed V and J ends, which lost 2 bases and 5 bases, there was a span of 19 bases. The V gene's germline CDR1 is SGHNT and CDR2 YYREEE (reference sequence). The CDR3 is 16 amino acids. This CDR3 is CASSLGVGSSWTEAFF. DNA of the CDR3: TGTGCCAGCAGCTTAGGAGTAGGCAGCTCCTGGACTGAAGCTTTCTTT.

The chain couples TRBV5-4 to TRBJ2-5; 10 nucleotides agree with TRBD1. Unmatched junction bases numbered 4, after V lost 0 bases and J lost 5 bases. Germline V gene data show CDR1 as SGHNT and CDR2 as YYREEE (reference sequence). The CDR3 consists of 15 residues. The DNA for the CDR3 is TGTGCCAGCAGCTTGGACCCGGGACAGGGGGAGACCCAGTACTTC. Translation: CASSLDPGQGETQYF.

The chain uses TRBV5-6 and TRBJ2-2, with 9 bases identical to TRBD1. From germline, CDR1 is SGHDT and CDR2 YYEEEE. After removal of 4 bases from V and 3 bases from J, the junction contained 7 bases not matched to a gene. The CDR3 contains 16 residues. CDR3 DNA sequence: TGTGCCAGCAGCCCGAGGACAGGGGACGACACCGGGGAGCTGTTTTTT. This gives the protein CASSPRTGDDTGELFF. The full variable domain, rest sourced from reference TRBV5-6 and TRBJ2-2, is DAGVTQSPTHLIKTRGQQVTLRCSPKSGHDTVSWYQQALGQGPQFIFQYYEEEERQRGNFPDRFSGHQFPNYSSELNVNALLLGDSALYLCASSPRTGDDTGELFFGEGSRLTVL.

The chain joins TRBV6-1 to TRBJ2-1; TRBD2 aligns across 9 bases. The CDR3 totals 14 residues. Trimming took 8 bases from V and 6 from J; bases not matched to a gene: 8. Germline values: CDR1 MNHNS, CDR2 SASEGT. CDR3 loop: CASLLAGALNEQFF. The DNA of the CDR3 is TGTGCCAGCTTATTAGCGGGGGCCCTCAATGAGCAGTTCTTC.

V gene TRBV18 combines with J gene TRBJ1-1, with a tentative D call TRBD1 (5 bases). The CDR3 is 15 amino acids. Germline V gene sequence: CDR1 KGHSH, CDR2 LQKENI. The V end was cut by 0 bases, the J end by 8 bases, with 16 bases between. The CDR3 is CASSPPARGSAEAFF. The CDR3 coding sequence is TGTGCCAGCTCACCACCGGCTCGGGGGTCCGCCGAAGCTTTCTTT.

The chain joins TRBV25-1 to TRBJ1-1, with D unclear. Germline V gene sequence: CDR1 MGHDK, CDR2 SYGVNS. The CDR3 length is 11 residues. V lost 8 bases, J lost 6 bases, and 10 bases lay in between. CDR3 sequence: CASGFRAEAFF. DNA for the CDR3: TGTGCCAGCGGGTTTCGGGCTGAAGCTTTCTTT.

This clone was observed once. The J gene is TRBJ2-3, the V gene TRBV28; 10 bases fit TRBD2. The CDR3 covers 15 residues. Per the germline V gene, CDR1 is MDHEN and CDR2 is SYDVKM. J gave up 1 base and V 6 bases, and 4 bases lay outside the gene matches. This CDR3 is CASSFGTSGTDTQYF. Written as DNA, the CDR3 is TGTGCCAGCAGCTTTGGGACTAGCGGCACAGATACGCAGTATTTT.

This clone was counted once. The chain uses TRBV6-4 and TRBJ2-1; D possibly corresponds to TRBD1 (6 bases). CDR1 is MRHNA, CDR2 SNTAGT, per germline. V was cut by 5 bases and J by 0 bases, with 11 bases left in between. The CDR3 is 15 amino acids. The CDR3 nucleotides are TGTGCCAGCAGTAGACAGGCTAGCTCCTACAATGAGCAGTTCTTC. Its translation is CASSRQASSYNEQFF.

The rearrangement joins TRBV5-5 to TRBJ1-6; D not certain. V lost 4 bases to trimming and J lost 8 bases, with 13 bases between them. Germline V gene lookup returns CDR1 SGHKS and CDR2 YYEKEE (reference sequence). This CDR3 contains 14 residues. The CDR3, as DNA: TGTGCCAGCAGCCGGGTCCCGTCGGATTCACCCCTCCACTTT. It is translated as CASSRVPSDSPLHF.

The chain couples TRBV13 to TRBJ1-4, with unresolved D. CDR1 and CDR2 from the germline V gene are PRHDT and FYEKMQ (reference sequence). V was trimmed by 5 bases and J by 6 bases, leaving 19 bases between them. The CDR3 contains 16 residues. The CDR3 DNA reads TGTGCCAGCAGCGGCCGGAGGGCCTTCCGGTATGAAAAACTGTTTTTT. Translated, it gives CASSGRRAFRYEKLFF.

The CDR3 spells CASSFGGEGRVRKTQYF. In DNA, the CDR3 is TGTGCCAGCAGCTTCGGGGGAGAGGGCAGGGTGCGAAAGACCCAGTACTTC. The chain employs TRBV5-4 and TRBJ2-5; tentative D call: TRBD2 (6 bases). The germline V gene has CDR1 SGHNT and CDR2 YYREEE (reference sequence). The CDR3 sequence is 17 residues long. Trimming shortened V by 2 bases and J by 6 bases, and 23 bases separated the two germline ends.

The genes are TRBV27 and TRBJ1-5, with 7 bases identical to TRBD1. The germline V gene encodes CDR1 MNHEY and CDR2 SMNVEV (reference sequence). The CDR3 has 16 residues. The J segment lost 4 bases and the V segment lost 6 bases, leaving 12 bases of the junction unmatched. CDR3 loop: CASSPRQGGLNQPQHF. DNA for the CDR3: TGTGCCAGCAGCCCACGGCAGGGGGGCCTAAATCAGCCCCAGCATTTT.